The source of this T cell receptor (beta chain) is a study of CD8 T cells in ankylosing spondylitis. TCRdb analysed the 5' RACE reads with MiXCR anew, one entry per CDR3 protein. The sample yields roughly 130,000 distinct CDR3 sequences, approximately 14% seen once. Study findings and constraints: Reactive arthritis synovial fluid and blood previously showed some of these motif variants. The authors reported significant enrichment of disease-linked clones in matched ankylosing spondylitis synovial fluid.

This clonotype was recorded at least ten times. Its target is not known. Germline loops: CDR1 ENHRY, CDR2 SYGVKD. The CDR3 has 14 amino acids. The V end lost 7 bases, the J end lost 1 base, and 14 bases lay between the germline ends. The specimen was blood, either unsorted or a sorted T cell fraction (not recorded which). The clonotype was recovered from a female donor with ankylosing spondylitis or in good health (not recorded which). This chain joins TRBV10-3 and TRBJ2-7; D is ambiguous. In DNA form, the CDR3 reads TGTGCCATCAAAAACATGACCTCTTCCTACGAGCAGTACTTC. Protein sequence: CAIKNMTSSYEQYF.